These 18 T cell receptor beta chains share one sample of origin, sequenced in a study of cytotoxic CD8 clonotypes in ibrutinib-treated CLL. The repertoire was sequenced with immunoSEQ multiplex PCR; TCRdb's copy has only in-frame clones and lacks some. Among 100,000 or so clones, 55% to 75% were seen once, and the ten largest hold roughly 35%. Sequencing used PBMCs, obtained after 24 months of ibrutinib treatment. The source is a human donor with chronic lymphocytic leukemia.

The sample holds a few counts of this clone. V gene TRBV6-1 combines with J gene TRBJ1-3; D unclear. The CDR3 is made up of 13 amino acids. Germline V gene sequence: CDR1 MNHNS, CDR2 SASEGT. Trimming removed 8 bases at V and 0 bases at J, with 8 bases between. The CDR3: CASSEISGNTIYF. DNA for the CDR3: TGTGCCAGCTCAGAGATCTCTGGAAACACCATATATTTT.

V gene TRBV11-2 combines with J gene TRBJ2-5; 8 bases agree with TRBD1. The V gene end was trimmed by 6 bases and the J gene end by 1 base; junction bases not matched to a gene: 7. Looked up from germline, CDR1 is SGHAT and CDR2 is FQNNGV. The CDR3 extends over 15 amino acids. CDR3 sequence: CASRKATGAQETQYF. CDR3 coding DNA: TGTGCCAGCAGAAAAGCGACAGGGGCCCAAGAGACCCAGTACTTC.

V is TRBV6-5 and J is TRBJ1-1, with D possibly matching TRBD1 (6 bases). V was clipped by 6 bases and J by 1 base, with 12 bases between them. The CDR3 runs 14 residues. CDR1 and CDR2 from the germline V gene are MNHEY and SVGAGI. CDR3 protein: CASSGYRENTEAFF. The CDR3 DNA follows: TGTGCCAGCAGCGGGTACAGGGAGAACACTGAAGCTTTCTTT.

The sample holds many counts of this clone. This CDR3 reads CASSQSQQGVNTGELFF. The CDR3 region has the DNA TGCGCCAGCAGTCAATCCCAACAGGGGGTCAACACCGGGGAGCTGTTTTTT. This chain uses TRBV23-1 with TRBJ2-2; TRBD1 aligns across 8 bases. TRBV23-1 is annotated as an ORF whose role is uncertain. The CDR3 is made up of 17 amino acids. V lost 0 bases, J lost 2 bases, and 5 bases stayed unmatched.

This clone has a count of ten or more. V and J are TRBV30 and TRBJ1-3; TRBD1 might be the D (5 bases). The germline V gene has CDR1 GTSNPN and CDR2 SVGIG (reference sequence). V dropped 4 bases and J dropped 0 bases, with 13 bases sitting between them. The CDR3 length is 15 residues. Here the CDR3 reads CAWKGAGLSGNTIYF. CDR3 DNA sequence: TGTGCCTGGAAAGGGGCAGGACTCTCTGGAAACACCATATATTTT.

This chain joins TRBV29-1 and TRBJ2-2; 8 nucleotides align to TRBD1. V shed 4 bases and J 6 bases; nucleotides not matched to a gene: 10. This CDR3 region has 15 residues. Germline V gives CDR1 SQVTM, CDR2 ANQGSEA. This chain's CDR3 is CSVVHHRGSSGELFF. The CDR3 bases are TGCAGCGTTGTCCATCACAGGGGGAGTTCCGGGGAGCTGTTTTTT.

This clone has just a few counts. V and J are TRBV12-5 and TRBJ2-5; D gene unclear. The V and J ends lost 5 bases and 5 bases respectively, with 9 bases between them. This CDR3 contains 12 residues. The germline CDR1 and CDR2 sequences are LGHNT and FRNRAP. CDR3 sequence reads: CASGPSFETQYF. CDR3 nucleotides: TGTGCTAGTGGTCCCTCATTTGAGACCCAGTACTTC. Based on the CDR3 plus reference TRBV12-5 and TRBJ2-5, the full variable domain is DARVTQTPRHKVTEMGQEVTMRCQPILGHNTVFWYRQTMMQGLELLAYFRNRAPLDDSGMPKDRFSAEMPDATLATLKIQPSEPRDSAVYFCASGPSFETQYFGPGTRLLVL.

The chain couples TRBV5-6 to TRBJ1-3; TRBD1 might be the D (6 bases). Germline V gives CDR1 SGHDT, CDR2 YYEEEE. V shed 4 bases and J shed 4 bases, with 18 bases lying between them. The CDR3 runs to 16 residues. CDR3 amino acids: CASSQGGGSYGNTIYF. CDR3 nucleotide sequence: TGTGCCAGCAGCCAGGGAGGGGGAAGTTACGGAAACACCATATATTTT.

This clone was detected many times. As DNA, the CDR3 is TGCAGCGTGCGTATGGAATCCTATAATTCACCCCTCCACTTT. Translating gives CSVRMESYNSPLHF. The chain uses TRBV29-1 and TRBJ1-6; D uncertain. The CDR3 sequence is 14 residues long. Trimming stripped 6 bases from V and 1 base from J, with 10 bases between. Germline CDR1 and CDR2: SQVTM and ANQGSEA. Based on the CDR3 plus reference TRBV29-1 and TRBJ1-6, the full variable domain is SAVISQKPSRDICQRGTSLTIQCQVDSQVTMMFWYRQQPGQSLTLIATANQGSEATYESGFVIDKFPISRPNLTFSTLTVSNMSPEDSSIYLCSVRMESYNSPLHFGNGTRLTVT.

The chain recombines TRBV23-1 with TRBJ2-7, with D uncertain. TRBV23-1 has ORF status, its function being uncertain. The ends were cut back, 2 bases at V and 2 bases at J, with 7 bases in the middle. The CDR3 has 13 amino acids. This CDR3 reads CASSQRQTYEQYF. CDR3 DNA sequence: TGCGCCAGCAGTCAACGGCAGACCTACGAGCAGTACTTC.

The gene calls are TRBV14 and TRBJ2-7; no clear D gene. The V gene's germline CDR1 is SGHDN and CDR2 FVKESK. V lost 1 base and J lost 4, with 14 bases in between. The CDR3 loop spans 15 amino acids. CDR3 bases: TGTGCCAGCAGCCAAGGGCCACAGAGCATTTACGAGCAGTACTTC. Its translation is CASSQGPQSIYEQYF.

This clone showed up just a few times. The chain carries TRBV7-9 and TRBJ1-4, with D possibly matching TRBD1 (6 bases). Germline V gene sequence: CDR1 SEHNR, CDR2 FQNEAQ (reference sequence). V lost 3 bases and J 5 bases, leaving 13 bases between the germline ends. CDR3 length: 15 residues. CDR3 protein: CASSLAQGINEKLFF. As DNA, the CDR3 is TGTGCCAGCAGCTTGGCCCAGGGGATCAATGAAAAACTGTTTTTT.

V gene TRBV7-9 combines with J gene TRBJ1-1; unclear D gene. V was trimmed by 7 bases and J by 12 bases, leaving 18 bases between them. Germline V gene sequence: CDR1 SEHNR, CDR2 FQNEAQ (reference sequence). The CDR3 is made up of 12 amino acids. CDR3 residues: CASILGQDVTFF. As DNA, the CDR3 is TGTGCCAGCATACTAGGGCAGGACGTAACTTTCTTT. Filled out from reference TRBV7-9 and TRBJ1-1, the complete variable domain reads DTGVSQNPRHKITKRGQNVTFRCDPISEHNRLYWYRQTLGQGPEFLTYFQNEAQLEKSRLLSDRFSAERPKGSFSTLEIQRTEQGDSAMYLCASILGQDVTFFGQGTRLTVV.

CDR3 sequence (DNA): TGTGCCAGCAGCTTAGATAGGGACAGAACCTACGAGCAGTACTTC. This sequence encodes CASSLDRDRTYEQYF. The V call is TRBV7-2, the J call TRBJ2-7, with 7 nucleotides matching TRBD1. The CDR3 contains 15 residues. V trimming: 1 base; J trimming: 2 bases; junction bases outside the gene matches: 5. CDR1 SGHTA and CDR2 FQGNSA come from the germline V gene.

The chain carries TRBV5-1 and TRBJ1-2; TRBD1 aligns across 8 bases. The CDR3 has 13 residues. The V gene end was trimmed by 4 bases and the J gene end by 3 bases; junction bases not matched to a gene: 2. Germline assignment: CDR1 SGHRS and CDR2 YFSETQ. This chain's CDR3 is CASSQTGDYGYTF. Here the CDR3 DNA reads TGCGCCAGCAGCCAGACAGGGGACTATGGCTACACCTTC.

The J gene is TRBJ1-2, the V gene TRBV19; 8 nucleotides align to TRBD1. The CDR3 runs 15 residues. V dropped 4 bases and J dropped 7; count of bases not matched to a gene: 11. CDR1 is LNHDA and CDR2 is SQIVND in the germline V gene (reference sequence). The CDR3 reads CASSTNTGTGSGYTF. The DNA of the CDR3 is TGTGCCAGTAGTACAAATACCGGGACAGGCTCTGGCTACACCTTC.

The V gene is TRBV5-1, the J gene TRBJ2-3; D not certain. The CDR3 totals 14 residues. Germline V gene lookup returns CDR1 SGHRS and CDR2 YFSETQ. V shed 3 bases and J shed 2 bases, with 10 bases lying between them. CDR3 sequence reads: CASSSALNTDTQYF. CDR3 nucleotides: TGCGCCAGCAGCTCCGCCCTAAACACAGATACGCAGTATTTT. The full variable domain, its missing parts supplied by reference TRBV5-1 and TRBJ2-3, is KAGVTQTPRYLIKTRGQQVTLSCSPISGHRSVSWYQQTPGQGLQFLFEYFSETQRNKGNFPGRFSGRQFSNSRSEMNVSTLELGDSALYLCASSSALNTDTQYFGPGTRLTVL.

About this clone itself: Other nucleotide sequences in the sample specify the same CDR3. The CDR3 DNA reads as TGCAGCGTTGCGGGGGAGACCCAGTACTTC. It translates to CSVAGETQYF. V is TRBV29-1 and J is TRBJ2-5, with D possibly matching TRBD2 (5 bases). This CDR3 spans 10 amino acids. Between the trimmed V and J ends, which lost 4 bases and 5 bases, there was a span of 5 bases. The germline CDR1 and CDR2 sequences are SQVTM and ANQGSEA.